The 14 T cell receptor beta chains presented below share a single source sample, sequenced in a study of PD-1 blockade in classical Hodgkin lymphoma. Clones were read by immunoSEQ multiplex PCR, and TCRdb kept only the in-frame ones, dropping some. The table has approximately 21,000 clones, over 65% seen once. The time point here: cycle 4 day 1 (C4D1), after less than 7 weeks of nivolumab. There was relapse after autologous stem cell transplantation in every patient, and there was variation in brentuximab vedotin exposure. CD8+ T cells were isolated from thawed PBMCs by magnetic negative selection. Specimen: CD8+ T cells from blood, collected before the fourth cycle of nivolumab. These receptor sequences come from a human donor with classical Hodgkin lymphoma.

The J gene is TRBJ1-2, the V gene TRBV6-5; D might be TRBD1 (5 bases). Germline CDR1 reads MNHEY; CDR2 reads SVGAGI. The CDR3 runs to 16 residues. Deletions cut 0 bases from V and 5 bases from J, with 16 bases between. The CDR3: CASSYSSTGREYGYTF. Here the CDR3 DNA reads TGTGCCAGCAGTTACTCGAGTACGGGGCGGGAATATGGCTACACCTTC.

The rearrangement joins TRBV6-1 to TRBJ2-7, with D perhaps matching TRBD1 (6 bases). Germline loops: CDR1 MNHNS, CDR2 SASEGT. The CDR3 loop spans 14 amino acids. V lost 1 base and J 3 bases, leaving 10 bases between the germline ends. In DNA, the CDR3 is TGTGCCAGCAGTGAAGGTGAGGGGGTCTACGAGCAGTACTTC. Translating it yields CASSEGEGVYEQYF.

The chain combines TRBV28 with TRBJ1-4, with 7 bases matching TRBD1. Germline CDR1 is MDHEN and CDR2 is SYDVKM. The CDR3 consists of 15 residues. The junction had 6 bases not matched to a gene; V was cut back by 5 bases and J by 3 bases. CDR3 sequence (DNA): TGTGCCAGCAGTGACCGGGACAGTCCTAATGAAAAACTGTTTTTT. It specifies CASSDRDSPNEKLFF.

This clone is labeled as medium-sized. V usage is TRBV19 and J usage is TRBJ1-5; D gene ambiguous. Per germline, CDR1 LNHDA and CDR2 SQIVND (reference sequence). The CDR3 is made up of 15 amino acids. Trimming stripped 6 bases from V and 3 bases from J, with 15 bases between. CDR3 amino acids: CASRPLVGSNQPQHF. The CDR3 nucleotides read TGTGCCAGTAGGCCCCTCGTGGGGTCCAATCAGCCCCAGCATTTT.

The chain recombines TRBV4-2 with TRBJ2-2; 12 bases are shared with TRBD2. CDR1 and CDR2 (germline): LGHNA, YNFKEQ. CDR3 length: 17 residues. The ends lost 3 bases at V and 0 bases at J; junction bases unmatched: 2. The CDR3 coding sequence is TGTGCCAGCAGCCACCGACTAGCGGGGGCGAACACCGGGGAGCTGTTTTTT. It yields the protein CASSHRLAGANTGELFF.

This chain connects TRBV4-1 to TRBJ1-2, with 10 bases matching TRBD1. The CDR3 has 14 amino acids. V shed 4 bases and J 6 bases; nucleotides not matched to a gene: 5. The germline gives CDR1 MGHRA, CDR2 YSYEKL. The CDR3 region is CASSLDRGLDGYTF. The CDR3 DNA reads TGCGCCAGCAGCCTAGACAGGGGGCTCGATGGCTACACCTTC.

The CDR3 loop is CASSEAEGGSTDTQYF. The CDR3 coding sequence is TGTGCCAGCAGTGAAGCGGAGGGGGGGAGCACAGATACGCAGTATTTT. This chain links TRBV6-1 with TRBJ2-3, with D maybe TRBD2 (7 bases). V dropped 0 bases and J dropped 0 bases, with 10 bases sitting between them. This CDR3 comprises 16 residues. Looked up from germline, CDR1 is MNHNS and CDR2 is SASEGT.

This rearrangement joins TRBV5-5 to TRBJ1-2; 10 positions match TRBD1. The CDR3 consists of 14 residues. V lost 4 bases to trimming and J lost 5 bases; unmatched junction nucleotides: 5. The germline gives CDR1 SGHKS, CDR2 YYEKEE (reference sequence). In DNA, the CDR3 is TGTGCCAGCAGCCTGGGACAGGGGAGATATGGCTACACCTTC. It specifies CASSLGQGRYGYTF.

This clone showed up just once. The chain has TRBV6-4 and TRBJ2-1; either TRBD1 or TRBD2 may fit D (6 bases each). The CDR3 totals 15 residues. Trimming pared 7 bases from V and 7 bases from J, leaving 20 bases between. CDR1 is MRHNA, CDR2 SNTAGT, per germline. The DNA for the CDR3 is TGTGCCAGCACCGCTTCACCGGGGGCGGCAAATGAGCAGTTCTTC. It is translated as CASTASPGAANEQFF.

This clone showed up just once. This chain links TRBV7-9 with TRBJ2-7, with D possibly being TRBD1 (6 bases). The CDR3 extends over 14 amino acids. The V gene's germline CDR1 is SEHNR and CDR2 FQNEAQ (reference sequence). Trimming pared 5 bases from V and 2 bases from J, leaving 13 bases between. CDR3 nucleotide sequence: TGTGCCAGCAGCCCCGGGACACCTACCTACGAGCAGTACTTC. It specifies CASSPGTPTYEQYF.

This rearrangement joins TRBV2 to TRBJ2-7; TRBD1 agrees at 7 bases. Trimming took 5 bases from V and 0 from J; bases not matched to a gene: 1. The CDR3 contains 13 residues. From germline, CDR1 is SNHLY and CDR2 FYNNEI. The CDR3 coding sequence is TGTGCCAGCAGTTGGGACAGCTCCTACGAGCAGTACTTC. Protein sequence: CASSWDSSYEQYF.

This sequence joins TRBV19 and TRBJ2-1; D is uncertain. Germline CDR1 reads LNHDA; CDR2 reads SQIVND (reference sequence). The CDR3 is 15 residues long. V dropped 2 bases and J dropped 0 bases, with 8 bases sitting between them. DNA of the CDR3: TGTGCCAGTAGTATATTGGAAAACTCCTACAATGAGCAGTTCTTC. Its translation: CASSILENSYNEQFF.

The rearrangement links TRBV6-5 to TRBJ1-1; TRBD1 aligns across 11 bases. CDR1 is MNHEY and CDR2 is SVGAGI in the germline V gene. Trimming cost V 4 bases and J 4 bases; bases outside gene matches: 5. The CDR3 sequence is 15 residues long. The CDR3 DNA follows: TGTGCCAGCAGTTCCACCGGGACAGGGGGCACTGAAGCTTTCTTT. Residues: CASSSTGTGGTEAFF.

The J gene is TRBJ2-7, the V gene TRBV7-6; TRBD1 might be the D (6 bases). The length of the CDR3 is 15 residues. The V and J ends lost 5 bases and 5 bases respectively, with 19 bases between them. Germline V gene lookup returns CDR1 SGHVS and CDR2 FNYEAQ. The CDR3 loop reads CASSDTEMGADEQYF. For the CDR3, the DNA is TGTGCCAGCAGCGACACAGAAATGGGGGCGGACGAGCAGTACTTC.